This TCR beta chain was captured in a study of cytomegalovirus exposure and HLA in healthy donors. Overall study: The same platform as the roughly 670 first-cohort repertoires was used for the 120 validation repertoires, a later analysis reported. Notes on the study in general: Most TCR sequences were seen very rarely across donors, but some public TCRs occurred in many.

Comment on this clone: Its specificity is unknown.

The assay was immunoSEQ multiplex PCR, and TCRdb's table has in-frame clones only and misses some. The table lists hundreds of thousands of clones, 70% to 90% of them singletons. The CDR3 has 15 residues. The V end was cut by 2 bases, the J end by 7 bases, with 15 bases between. Germline CDR1 is MNHEY and CDR2 is SVGAGI. The V and J genes are TRBV6-5 and TRBJ2-1, with D perhaps TRBD1 (6 bases). The receptor was derived from a woman in her late teens or twenties in good health and CMV-seronegative. Sequenced: PBMCs. The CDR3 coding sequence is TGTGCCAGCAGTTACGCGAACCTGCAGGGGAATGAGCAGTTCTTC. It translates to CASSYANLQGNEQFF.